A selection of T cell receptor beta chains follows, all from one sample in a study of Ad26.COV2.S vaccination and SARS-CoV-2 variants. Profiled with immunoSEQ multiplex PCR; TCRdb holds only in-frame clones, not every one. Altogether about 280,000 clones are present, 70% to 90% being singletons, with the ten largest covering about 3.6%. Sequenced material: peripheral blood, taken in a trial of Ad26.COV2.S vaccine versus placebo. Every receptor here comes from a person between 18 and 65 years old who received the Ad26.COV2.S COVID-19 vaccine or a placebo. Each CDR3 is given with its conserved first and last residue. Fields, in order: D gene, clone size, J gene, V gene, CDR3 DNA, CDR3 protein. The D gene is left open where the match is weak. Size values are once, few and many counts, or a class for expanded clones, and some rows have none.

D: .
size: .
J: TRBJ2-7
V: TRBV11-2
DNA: TGTGCCAGCAGCTTAGATGCGCGACAGGGACTCTACGAGCAGTACTTC
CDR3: CASSLDARQGLYEQYF

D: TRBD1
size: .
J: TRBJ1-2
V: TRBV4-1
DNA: TGCGCCAGCAGCCAAGATTTTTCCGTCGACAGGGTAAACCGGGGCTACACCTTC
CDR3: CASSQDFSVDRVNRGYTF

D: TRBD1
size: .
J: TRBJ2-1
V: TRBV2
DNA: TGTGCCAGCAGTGAGGGGACAGGGGGCCATGAGCAGTTCTTC
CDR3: CASSEGTGGHEQFF

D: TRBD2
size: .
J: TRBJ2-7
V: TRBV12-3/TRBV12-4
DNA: TGTGCCAGCAGTTCGACTAGCCGCTACGAGCAGTACTTC
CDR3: CASSSTSRYEQYF

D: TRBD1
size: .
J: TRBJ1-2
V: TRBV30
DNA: TGTGCCTGGAGCGCTCATCGGACAGGCAGCTACACCTTC
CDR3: CAWSAHRTGSYTF

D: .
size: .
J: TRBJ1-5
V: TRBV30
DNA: TGTGCCTGGAGTGTATCAGGGAATCAGCCCCAGCATTTT
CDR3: CAWSVSGNQPQHF

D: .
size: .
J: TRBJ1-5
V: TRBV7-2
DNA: TGTGCCAGCAGCCAGGACAGAAATCAGCCCCAGCATTTT
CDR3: CASSQDRNQPQHF

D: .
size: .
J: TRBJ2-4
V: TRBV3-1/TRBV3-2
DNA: TGTGCCAGCAGCCGGGGGGGCCGAGACATTCAGTACTTC
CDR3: CASSRGGRDIQYF

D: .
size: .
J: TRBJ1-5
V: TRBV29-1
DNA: TGCAGCGTTGAAGAGGGGGGAGGACAGCCCCAGCATTTT
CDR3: CSVEEGGGQPQHF

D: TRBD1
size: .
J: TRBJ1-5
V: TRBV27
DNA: TGTGCCATGCCAGGGGGCACTTGGCAGCCCCAGCATTTT
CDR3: CAMPGGTWQPQHF

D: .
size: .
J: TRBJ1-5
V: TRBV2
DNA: TGTGCCAGCAGCGCAACAGGGAATCAGCCCCAGCATTTT
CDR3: CASSATGNQPQHF

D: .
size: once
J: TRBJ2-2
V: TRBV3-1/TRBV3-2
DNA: TGTGCCAGCAGCCGAGTTTTGTCCGGGGAGCTGTTTTTT
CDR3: CASSRVLSGELFF

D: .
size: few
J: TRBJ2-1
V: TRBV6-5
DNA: TGTGCCAGCATGACTGGAAATGAGCAGTTCTTC
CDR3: CASMTGNEQFF

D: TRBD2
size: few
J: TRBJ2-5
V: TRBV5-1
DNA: TGCGCCAGCAGCTTGGGCCCTAGCGGGGCTTCAGAAGCCCAGTACTTC
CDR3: CASSLGPSGASEAQYF

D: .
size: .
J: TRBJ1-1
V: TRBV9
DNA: TGTGCCAGCAGCGTTGACCGGGCACCGAACACTGAAGCTTTCTTT
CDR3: CASSVDRAPNTEAFF

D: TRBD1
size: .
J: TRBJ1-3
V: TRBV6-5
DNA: TGTGCCAGCAGTTACAACAGGGGAGCTGGAAACACCATATATTTT
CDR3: CASSYNRGAGNTIYF

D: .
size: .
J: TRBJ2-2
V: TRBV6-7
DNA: TGTGCCAGCACTCTCCGGGAGCTGTTTTTT
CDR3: CASTLRELFF

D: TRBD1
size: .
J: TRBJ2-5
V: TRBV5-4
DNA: TGTGCCAGCAGCTTGGTCATGGGACAGGGTGAGACCCAGTACTTC
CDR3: CASSLVMGQGETQYF

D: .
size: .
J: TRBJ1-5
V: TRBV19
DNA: TGTGCCAGTAGTATAGCCAGATTCAATCAGCCCCAGCATTTT
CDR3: CASSIARFNQPQHF

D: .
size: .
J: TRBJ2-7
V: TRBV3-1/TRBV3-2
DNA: TGTGCCAGCAGCCTCCTCCCCGGTTTAAAGAACGAGCAGTACTTC
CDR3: CASSLLPGLKNEQYF

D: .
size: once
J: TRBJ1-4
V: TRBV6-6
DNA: TGTGCCAGCAGGAATGGGGTAAATGAAAAACTGTTTTTT
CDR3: CASRNGVNEKLFF

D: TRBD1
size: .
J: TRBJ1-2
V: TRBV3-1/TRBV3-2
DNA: TGTGCCAGCAGCCGTGGACAGGGAGCAAACTATGGCTACACCTTC
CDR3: CASSRGQGANYGYTF

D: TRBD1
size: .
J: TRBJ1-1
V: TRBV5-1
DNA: TGCGCCAGCAGCCGACAGGGTGTCACTGAAGCTTTCTTT
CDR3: CASSRQGVTEAFF

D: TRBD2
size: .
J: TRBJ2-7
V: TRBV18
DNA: TGTGCCAGCTCACCTGGGGCTAGCGGGGGGGCCCGGATGACCTACGAGCAGTACTTC
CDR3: CASSPGASGGARMTYEQYF

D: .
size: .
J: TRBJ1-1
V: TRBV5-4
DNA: TGTGCCAGCAGCTTGTCCGTAGGGGAAGCTTTCTTT
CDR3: CASSLSVGEAFF

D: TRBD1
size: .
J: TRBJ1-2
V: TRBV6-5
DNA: TGTGCCAGTTCGGGGACAGGGTACGGCTACACCTTC
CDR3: CASSGTGYGYTF